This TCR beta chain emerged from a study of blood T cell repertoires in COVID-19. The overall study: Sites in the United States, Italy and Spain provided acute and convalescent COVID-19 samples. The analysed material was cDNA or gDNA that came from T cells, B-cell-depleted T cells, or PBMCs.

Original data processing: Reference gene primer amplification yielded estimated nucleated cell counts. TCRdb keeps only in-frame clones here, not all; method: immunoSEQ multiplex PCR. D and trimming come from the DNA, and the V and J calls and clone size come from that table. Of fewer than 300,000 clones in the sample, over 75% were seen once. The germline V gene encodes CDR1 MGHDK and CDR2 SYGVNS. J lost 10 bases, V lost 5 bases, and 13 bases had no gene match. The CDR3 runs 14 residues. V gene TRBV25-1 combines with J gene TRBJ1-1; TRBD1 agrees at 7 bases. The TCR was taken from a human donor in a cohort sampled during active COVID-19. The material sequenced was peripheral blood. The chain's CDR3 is CASSWTGASWGAFF. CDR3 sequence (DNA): TGTGCCAGCAGTTGGACAGGTGCATCCTGGGGAGCTTTCTTT.